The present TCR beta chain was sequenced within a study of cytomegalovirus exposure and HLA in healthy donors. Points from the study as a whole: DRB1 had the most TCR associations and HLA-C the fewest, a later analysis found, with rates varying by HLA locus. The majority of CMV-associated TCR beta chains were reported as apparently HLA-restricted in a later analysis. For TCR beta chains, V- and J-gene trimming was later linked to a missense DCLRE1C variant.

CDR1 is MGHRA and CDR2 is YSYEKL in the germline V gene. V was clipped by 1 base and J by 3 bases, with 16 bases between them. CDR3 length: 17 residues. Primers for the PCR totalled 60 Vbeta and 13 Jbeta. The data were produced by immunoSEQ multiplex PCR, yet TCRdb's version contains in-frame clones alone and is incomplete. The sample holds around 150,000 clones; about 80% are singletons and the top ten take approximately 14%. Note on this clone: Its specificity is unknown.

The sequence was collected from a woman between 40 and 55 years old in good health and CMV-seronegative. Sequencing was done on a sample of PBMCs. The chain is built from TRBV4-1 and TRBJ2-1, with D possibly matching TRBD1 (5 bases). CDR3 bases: TGCGCCAGCAGCCAAGTCGTGGCAGGGCTAAGCTACAATGAGCAGTTCTTC. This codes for CASSQVVAGLSYNEQFF.